The clone carrying this T cell receptor beta chain was seen only once. Its antigen is not known. From germline, CDR1 is SGHTA and CDR2 FQGNSA. Trimming took off 11 bases at V and 1 base at J, with 9 bases between the two ends. CDR3 length: 11 amino acids. As to treatment: oral pan-JAK inhibitor, 5-10 mg twice daily. Patients with alopecia areata provided lesional scalp punch biopsies as well as peripheral blood. cDNA reverse transcribed from extracted RNA served as the sequencing template. Measured with immunoSEQ multiplex PCR; TCRdb has only the in-frame clones, and not every one. Among around 100,000 clones listed, approximately 63% were seen once. This entry belongs to a study of CD8+ T cells in alopecia areata. As for the study in general: Treated patients received severity scores based on the percentage of scalp area affected.

Findings and limits, study-wide: Association of baseline CD8+ expansion with response is uncertain owing to one nonresponder.

The chain couples TRBV7-2 to TRBJ2-7; D uncertain. The clonotype comes from a human donor with alopecia areata. The source material was CD8+ T cells sorted from blood, sampled around week 55, from a patient treated with tofacitinib. Written as DNA, the CDR3 is TGTGCCGTTGACGGGTCCTACGAGCAGTACTTC. Protein: CAVDGSYEQYF.